This passage covers 25 T cell receptor beta chains from one sample sequenced in a study of human T cells and chemical hapten exposure (dated by TCRdb to about 2021). To prepare the library, RACE was applied. The sequencing machine was a NextSeq 500. The public sequencing data were trimmed at Q25 with fastp and processed into clonotypes with MiXCR by TCRdb, which kept only in-frame beta chains. When rows share a CDR3 protein, they turn into one entry using the most common DNA and genes. A total of some 300,000 distinct CDR3 sequences appear in this sample, around 5.5% of them only once. The biggest ten clones account for about 8.2% of the sample. In the paper's terms, the time point label means: pre-sensitization, week 0. The treatment or condition label of this sample denotes: therapeutic diphenylcyclopropenone sensitization with weekly scalp DPC. The specimen comprised whole blood, sampled in connection with sensitization to the hapten diphenylcyclopropenone (DPC). The receptors originated from a woman aged 18-35 years with alopecia areata. Some clones in this sample may be carry-over from other donors' samples.

This sequence joins TRBV5-3 and TRBJ1-6, with D hard to call. TRBV5-3 is labeled an ORF, and its function is uncertain. The V gene lost 2 bases and the J gene lost 8 bases, with 11 bases spanning the gap. The CDR3 is made up of 14 amino acids. The CDR3 is CARSFVFLDSPLHF. The CDR3 DNA follows: TGTGCCAGAAGCTTCGTATTTCTCGATTCACCCCTCCACTTT.

V is TRBV2 and J is TRBJ2-1; D remains ambiguous. With 8 bases removed from V and 1 base from J, the gap between germline ends came to 9 bases. Germline V CDR1 and CDR2: SNHLY, FYNNEI. The CDR3 covers 13 residues. The CDR3 nucleotides read TGTGCCAGCGGAAGCCCGTCCTACAATGAGCAGTTCTTC. Amino acids: CASGSPSYNEQFF.

V and J are TRBV7-9 and TRBJ2-7, with 12 bases aligning to TRBD2. Germline trimming cut 4 bases from V and 2 bases from J; bases unmatched to any gene: 9. There are 17 residues in the CDR3. The germline gives CDR1 SEHNR, CDR2 FQNEAQ (reference sequence). The CDR3 spells CASSSAGTSGLTYEQYF. As DNA, the CDR3 is TGTGCCAGCAGCTCCGCCGGGACTAGCGGGCTTACCTACGAGCAGTACTTC.

This clonotype has a handful of counts. The V gene is TRBV2, the J gene TRBJ2-7, with TRBD2 matching over 11 bases. Looked up from germline, CDR1 is SNHLY and CDR2 is FYNNEI. The CDR3 runs 16 residues. V lost 7 bases, J lost 0 bases, and 8 bases stayed unmatched. For the CDR3, the DNA is TGTGCCAGCACCGGGGCGCTAGCGGGGGGCTCCTACGAGCAGTACTTC. As protein: CASTGALAGGSYEQYF.

The chain couples TRBV7-3 to TRBJ1-3; D may be TRBD1 (5 bases). This CDR3 has 18 amino acids. The ends were cut back, 3 bases at V and 6 bases at J, with 24 bases in the middle. Germline lookup yields CDR1 SGHTA and CDR2 FQGTGA. The DNA of the CDR3 is TGTGCCAGCAGCTTTAAACGACAGCTCGAAGACAAAGAAAACACCATATATTTT. It yields the protein CASSFKRQLEDKENTIYF.

This clonotype was counted at least ten times. The genes are TRBV9 and TRBJ1-6; 7 bases are shared with TRBD1. The CDR3 has 14 residues. The V gene's germline CDR1 is SGDLS and CDR2 YYNGEE. The junction had 6 bases not matched to a gene; V was cut back by 4 bases and J by 8 bases. The CDR3 sequence is CASSPGGWDSPLHF. The CDR3 coding sequence is TGTGCCAGCAGCCCAGGGGGTTGGGATTCACCCCTCCACTTT.

This clonotype was detected only a few times. The rearrangement joins TRBV27 to TRBJ1-2; D ambiguous. This CDR3 comprises 13 residues. Trimming shortened V by 6 bases and J by 2 bases, and 10 bases separated the two germline ends. CDR1 MNHEY and CDR2 SMNVEV come from the germline V gene (reference sequence). This CDR3 reads CASSLGYNYGYTF. CDR3 nucleotide sequence: TGTGCCAGCAGCTTGGGGTACAACTATGGCTACACCTTC.

This clonotype was observed at least ten times. The chain has TRBV15 and TRBJ2-1; D not resolved. CDR1 and CDR2 from the germline V gene are LNHNV and YYDKDF (reference sequence). V was trimmed by 1 base and J by 12 bases, leaving 13 bases between them. The CDR3 contains 13 residues. The CDR3 coding sequence is TGTGCCACCAGCAGAGGACTCTCTCTTGGGCAGTTCTTC. It encodes CATSRGLSLGQFF. The full variable domain, in which reference TRBV15 and TRBJ2-1 provide the parts outside the CDR3, is DAMVIQNPRYQVTQFGKPVTLSCSQTLNHNVMYWYQQKSSQAPKLLFHYYDKDFNNEADTPDNFQSRRPNTSFCFLDIRSPGLGDTAMYLCATSRGLSLGQFFGPGTRLTVL.

This clonotype was recorded many times. The junction shows a germline mismatch at one end, possibly a read error. The chain employs TRBV5-1 and TRBJ2-3; the D call may be TRBD1 or TRBD2 (6 bases each). CDR1 is SGHRS and CDR2 is YFSETQ in the germline V gene. CDR3 size: 15 residues. CDR3: CASSLGGTSTDTQYF. CDR3 coding DNA: TGTGCCAGCAGCTTAGGGGGGACAAGCACAGATACGCAGTATTTT.

This clonotype was counted between two and nine times. J is TRBJ2-5 and V is TRBV5-1; the D is unclear. Germline V gene lookup returns CDR1 SGHRS and CDR2 YFSETQ. V was cut by 0 bases and J by 6 bases, with 6 bases left in between. The length of the CDR3 is 12 residues. This CDR3 is CASSLGIQTQYF. The CDR3 DNA is TGCGCCAGCAGCTTGGGGATCCAGACCCAGTACTTC. The whole variable domain, filled in from reference TRBV5-1 and TRBJ2-5, reads KAGVTQTPRYLIKTRGQQVTLSCSPISGHRSVSWYQQTPGQGLQFLFEYFSETQRNKGNFPGRFSGRQFSNSRSEMNVSTLELGDSALYLCASSLGIQTQYFGPGTRLLVL.

There are many counts of this clonotype. The chain has TRBV28 and TRBJ2-7; possible D gene TRBD2, 5 bases. The CDR3 sequence is 14 residues long. V lost 8 bases and J 1 base, leaving 15 bases between the germline ends. CDR1 and CDR2 from the germline V gene are MDHEN and SYDVKM. In DNA, the CDR3 is TGTGCCAGCGTCGGTCCCGGGGTTTCCTACGAGCAGTACTTC. Translating it yields CASVGPGVSYEQYF.

This clonotype was recorded at least ten times. The CDR3 DNA reads as TGCAGTGCTAGAGATTCCGAGTTTGGAAACACCATATATTTT. Protein sequence: CSARDSEFGNTIYF. The V call is TRBV20-1, the J call TRBJ1-3; D remains unclear. The V end lost 0 bases, the J end lost 3 bases, and 9 bases lay between the germline ends. Germline V CDR1 and CDR2: DFQATT, SNEGSKA (reference sequence). This CDR3 has 14 residues.

This clonotype was detected ten times or more. The chain combines TRBV9 with TRBJ2-7; 9 bases fit TRBD2. The CDR3 spans 15 residues. V lost 2 bases, J lost 2 bases, and 5 bases stayed unmatched. Germline V gene lookup returns CDR1 SGDLS and CDR2 YYNGEE. The CDR3 DNA reads TGTGCCAGCAGCGTTAGCGGGGGTCCTCCCTACGAGCAGTACTTC. Translation gives CASSVSGGPPYEQYF.

This clonotype was picked up a small number of times. The V and J genes are TRBV28 and TRBJ2-1, with a possible D match to TRBD2 (5 bases). Between the trimmed V and J ends, which lost 5 bases and 1 base, there was a span of 9 bases. Germline loops: CDR1 MDHEN, CDR2 SYDVKM. The CDR3 is 14 residues long. The CDR3 DNA is TGTGCCAGCAGTCCAGCGGAATCCTACAATGAGCAGTTCTTC. Its translation is CASSPAESYNEQFF. Combining the CDR3 with reference TRBV28 and TRBJ2-1 gives the whole variable domain DVKVTQSSRYLVKRTGEKVFLECVQDMDHENMFWYRQDPGLGLRLIYFSYDVKMKEKGDIPEGYSVSREKKERFSLILESASTNQTSMYLCASSPAESYNEQFFGPGTRLTVL.

This sequence joins TRBV15 and TRBJ1-5; perhaps TRBD1 as D (5 bases). V was shortened by 3 bases and J by 7 bases, with 7 bases between the two germline ends. CDR1 LNHNV and CDR2 YYDKDF come from the germline V gene (reference sequence). This CDR3 is built from 12 residues. The CDR3 nucleotides read TGTGCCACCAGCAGCGGGGACCAGCCCCAGCATTTT. Protein product: CATSSGDQPQHF.

The chain uses TRBV20-1 and TRBJ1-2; D perhaps matches TRBD1 (6 bases). V lost 5 bases and J lost 11, with 30 bases in between. Germline lookup yields CDR1 DFQATT and CDR2 SNEGSKA (reference sequence). This CDR3 comprises 16 residues. The DNA for the CDR3 is TGCAGTGCTTCAATTCCCGGGACAAAGGGAGTGGGGCCATACACCTTC. This codes for CSASIPGTKGVGPYTF.

The sample holds a few counts of this clonotype. The chain carries TRBV5-1 and TRBJ2-1; 8 positions agree with TRBD1. CDR3 length: 16 residues. The V and J ends lost 4 bases and 4 bases, in that order; junction bases with no gene match: 10. Germline V CDR1 and CDR2: SGHRS, YFSETQ. CDR3 loop: CASSRQAGGAYNEQFF. CDR3 in DNA: TGCGCCAGCAGCAGACAAGCAGGGGGCGCTTACAATGAGCAGTTCTTC.

Turning to this clonotype: It is likely a read error, because the conserved phenylalanine at the end of the CDR3 is missing. The V call is TRBV6-5, the J call TRBJ2-3, with D hard to call. Per the germline V gene, CDR1 is MNHEY and CDR2 is SVGAGI. The V gene lost 6 bases and the J gene lost 0 bases, with 7 bases spanning the gap. The CDR3 length is 13 residues. The DNA for the CDR3 is TGTGCCAGCAGAAGAGGAAGCACAGATACGCAGTATATT. This sequence encodes CASRRGSTDTQYI.

This clonotype has at least ten counts. The chain uses TRBV20-1 and TRBJ1-2; D is possibly TRBD1 (5 bases). CDR1 is DFQATT and CDR2 is SNEGSKA in the germline V gene (reference sequence). The CDR3 has 15 residues. With 3 bases removed from V and 7 bases from J, the gap between germline ends came to 21 bases. The CDR3: CSASPLGLSEVGYTF. CDR3 nucleotide sequence: TGCAGTGCTAGCCCCTTGGGACTGAGTGAGGTTGGCTACACCTTC.

This clonotype has ten or more counts. The chain is built from TRBV7-9 and TRBJ2-6, with D perhaps matching TRBD1 (6 bases). The germline gives CDR1 SEHNR, CDR2 FQNEAQ (reference sequence). The CDR3 is 17 residues long. The ends were cut back, 7 bases at V and 0 bases at J, with 16 bases in the middle. This chain's CDR3 is CASTKTGPYSGANVLTF. The CDR3 bases are TGTGCCAGCACCAAGACAGGCCCGTACTCTGGGGCCAACGTCCTGACTTTC.

This clonotype has ten or more counts. This chain joins TRBV12-3 or TRBV12-4 and TRBJ2-3, with 10 bases matching TRBD2. V was pared by 4 bases and J by 3 bases, with 7 bases of the junction left unmatched. The length of the CDR3 is 16 residues. For the CDR3, the DNA is TGTGCCAGCAGTTCGATAGCGGGGGGAGGGACAGATACGCAGTATTTT. Translated: CASSSIAGGGTDTQYF.

This chain joins TRBV5-6 and TRBJ1-4; perhaps TRBD1 as D (5 bases). Germline V gene lookup returns CDR1 SGHDT and CDR2 YYEEEE. CDR3 length: 16 amino acids. Trimming shortened V by 1 base and J by 6 bases, and 16 bases separated the two germline ends. The CDR3: CASSLPNEGADEKLFF. The CDR3 DNA is TGTGCCAGCAGCTTGCCGAACGAAGGGGCGGATGAAAAACTGTTTTTT.

The sample holds a few counts of this clonotype. CDR3 in DNA: TGTGCCAGCAGCTTGACAGAGGACGGTTATAGCAATCAGCCCCAGCATTTT. Its protein is CASSLTEDGYSNQPQHF. V and J are TRBV5-6 and TRBJ1-5; D is unclear. There are 17 residues in the CDR3. Trimming took off 1 base at V and 0 bases at J, with 14 bases between the two ends. Germline CDR1 is SGHDT and CDR2 is YYEEEE.

The sample holds a few counts of this clonotype. The chain links TRBV10-1 to TRBJ2-7; D unresolved. The length of the CDR3 is 16 residues. V lost 0 bases to trimming and J lost 1 base, with 13 bases between them. Per germline, CDR1 WNHNN and CDR2 SYGVQD (reference sequence). CDR3: CASSESRLPPSYEQYF. The DNA of the CDR3 is TGCGCCAGCAGTGAGTCACGGCTACCCCCGTCCTACGAGCAGTACTTC.

The rearrangement uses TRBV7-6 and TRBJ2-4; a weak D match, TRBD2 (6 bases). The CDR3 is 13 residues long. The V gene lost 3 bases and the J gene lost 8 bases, with 11 bases spanning the gap. Germline values: CDR1 SGHVS, CDR2 FNYEAQ. The CDR3 DNA sequence: TGTGCCAGCAGCTTGAATTCGGGAGACATTCAGTACTTC. Translated, it gives CASSLNSGDIQYF.